These 25 T cell receptor beta chains came from one sample sequenced in a study of T cell responses to AZD1222 COVID-19 vaccine. TCRdb keeps only in-frame clones here, not all; method: immunoSEQ multiplex PCR. The table includes about 120,000 clones, about 91% detected once. Sequences were derived from peripheral blood, sampled 28 days after the second AZD1222 dose. These receptors were collected from an adult who received the AZD1222 COVID-19 vaccine.

J is TRBJ1-5 and V is TRBV15; D possibly corresponds to TRBD1 (6 bases). The CDR3 has 16 residues. Deletions cut 0 bases from V and 1 base from J, with 10 bases between. CDR1 LNHNV and CDR2 YYDKDF come from the germline V gene (reference sequence). The CDR3 is CATSREAGASNQPQHF. As DNA, the CDR3 is TGTGCCACCAGCAGAGAGGCGGGGGCGAGCAATCAGCCCCAGCATTTT.

The chain is built from TRBV7-8 and TRBJ1-1; no firm D call. Germline CDR1 is SGHVS and CDR2 is FQNEAQ. Trimming took 3 bases from V and 7 from J, leaving 21 bases between them. CDR3 length equals 16 residues. Here the CDR3 DNA reads TGTGCCAGCAGCTTGGTCTCAATACTGACGGGAGGTGAAGCTTTCTTT. Translation: CASSLVSILTGGEAFF.

This chain connects TRBV5-1 to TRBJ2-3; TRBD2 agrees at 11 bases. The CDR3 runs to 18 residues. Per germline, CDR1 SGHRS and CDR2 YFSETQ. The junction had 6 bases not matched to a gene; V was cut back by 0 bases and J by 0 bases. The CDR3 coding sequence is TGCGCCAGCAGCTTGGCCCTCGCTAGCGGGAGGAGCACAGATACGCAGTATTTT. As protein: CASSLALASGRSTDTQYF.

This clone has only one observation. V usage is TRBV19 and J usage is TRBJ1-3; unclear D gene. This CDR3 is 15 amino acids long. V lost 2 bases to trimming and J lost 3 bases, with 11 bases between them. Looked up from germline, CDR1 is LNHDA and CDR2 is SQIVND (reference sequence). CDR3 residues: CASSINVVDGNTIYF. DNA for the CDR3: TGTGCCAGTAGTATAAATGTGGTTGATGGAAACACCATATATTTT.

This chain uses TRBV11-3 with TRBJ2-5, with D hard to call. The germline V gene encodes CDR1 SGHNT and CDR2 YENEEA. V shed 5 bases and J shed 3 bases, with 13 bases lying between them. This CDR3 spans 14 amino acids. The CDR3 loop reads CASSPSRSEETQYF. In nucleotides, the CDR3 is TGTGCCAGCAGCCCTAGTAGGAGTGAAGAGACCCAGTACTTC.

The genes are TRBV19 and TRBJ2-1, with D possibly TRBD1 on 5 matching bases. Trimming shortened V by 6 bases and J by 3 bases, and 15 bases separated the two germline ends. From germline, CDR1 is LNHDA and CDR2 SQIVND (reference sequence). This CDR3 has 15 residues. Here the CDR3 DNA reads TGTGCCAGTAGCCGAGACAGTGCGCGCTACAATGAGCAGTTCTTC. Translation gives CASSRDSARYNEQFF. Combining the CDR3 with reference TRBV19 and TRBJ2-1 gives the whole variable domain DGGITQSPKYLFRKEGQNVTLSCEQNLNHDAMYWYRQDPGQGLRLIYYSQIVNDFQKGDIAEGYSVSREKKESFPLTVTSAQKNPTAFYLCASSRDSARYNEQFFGPGTRLTVL.

This chain joins TRBV7-2 and TRBJ1-3; D is undetermined. Germline values: CDR1 SGHTA, CDR2 FQGNSA. The CDR3 length is 15 residues. V was clipped by 2 bases and J by 4 bases, with 12 bases between them. CDR3 bases: TGTGCCAGCAGCTTAATGAGCGCTTCCGGAAACACCATATATTTT. Translation gives CASSLMSASGNTIYF.

The genes are TRBV7-8 and TRBJ2-7, with TRBD2 matching 7 bases. The germline V gene encodes CDR1 SGHVS and CDR2 FQNEAQ. The J segment lost 3 bases and the V segment lost 2 bases, leaving 7 bases of the junction unmatched. The CDR3 is made up of 15 amino acids. The CDR3 loop reads CASSLRAGTIYEQYF. The CDR3 nucleotides are TGTGCCAGCAGCTTACGGGCCGGGACTATCTACGAGCAGTACTTC.

The chain combines TRBV5-1 with TRBJ1-6; D gene unclear. The CDR3 has 12 amino acids. Germline-derived CDR1 and CDR2 are SGHRS and YFSETQ. V gave up 3 bases and J gave up 8 bases, with 6 bases separating them. The CDR3 region is CASSSGDSPLHF. CDR3 nucleotide sequence: TGCGCCAGCAGCTCCGGGGATTCACCCCTCCACTTT.

This clone was recorded a few times. The chain couples TRBV5-1 to TRBJ2-6; 8 bases match TRBD1. Germline assignment: CDR1 SGHRS and CDR2 YFSETQ. The junction had 11 bases not matched to a gene; V was cut back by 6 bases and J by 0 bases. CDR3 size: 18 residues. The CDR3 DNA sequence: TGCGCCAGCATGAGGACAGGGACCCTTTTCTCTGGGGCCAACGTCCTGACTTTC. It encodes CASMRTGTLFSGANVLTF.

The chain recombines TRBV6-5 with TRBJ2-5; D is possibly TRBD2 (6 bases). This CDR3 spans 13 amino acids. Germline CDR1 MNHEY, CDR2 SVGAGI. The germline V and J ends were trimmed by 4 bases and 2 bases, with 8 bases remaining between them. The CDR3 sequence: CASSWGTQETQYF. The CDR3 region has the DNA TGTGCCAGCAGTTGGGGGACTCAAGAGACCCAGTACTTC.

The genes are TRBV19 and TRBJ1-5; possible D gene TRBD1, 5 bases. Trimming took off 3 bases at V and 4 bases at J, with 13 bases between the two ends. Per the germline V gene, CDR1 is LNHDA and CDR2 is SQIVND (reference sequence). The CDR3 totals 15 residues. Here the CDR3 DNA reads TGTGCCAGTAGTATCTTAGCGGGGGTAAATCAGCCCCAGCATTTT. As protein: CASSILAGVNQPQHF.

On this clone itself: The same CDR3 can be traced to other DNA sequences in this sample. J is TRBJ1-5 and V is TRBV4-1; D gene unclear. CDR1 is MGHRA, CDR2 YSYEKL, per germline. With 0 bases removed from V and 7 bases from J, the gap between germline ends came to 7 bases. CDR3 length: 13 residues. The CDR3 spells CASSQDAYQPQHF. In DNA, the CDR3 is TGCGCCAGCAGCCAAGATGCGTACCAGCCCCAGCATTTT.

The chain is built from TRBV5-8 and TRBJ2-5, with D perhaps matching TRBD1 or TRBD2 (5 bases each). With 0 bases removed from V and 4 bases from J, the gap between germline ends came to 7 bases. The CDR3 is 13 residues long. The germline gives CDR1 SGHTS, CDR2 YDEGEE. The CDR3 protein is CASSLAGRETQYF. CDR3 DNA: TGTGCCAGCAGCTTGGCAGGGAGAGAGACCCAGTACTTC.

V gene TRBV19 combines with J gene TRBJ1-1; 11 bases fit TRBD1. The CDR3 is made up of 15 amino acids. Germline V gene sequence: CDR1 LNHDA, CDR2 SQIVND (reference sequence). V shed 6 bases, J shed 6 bases, and the junction held 9 bases outside the gene matches. CDR3 residues: CASRGQGARWAEAFF. CDR3 in DNA: TGTGCCAGTAGAGGACAGGGGGCAAGGTGGGCTGAAGCTTTCTTT. The full variable domain, its missing parts supplied by reference TRBV19 and TRBJ1-1, is DGGITQSPKYLFRKEGQNVTLSCEQNLNHDAMYWYRQDPGQGLRLIYYSQIVNDFQKGDIAEGYSVSREKKESFPLTVTSAQKNPTAFYLCASRGQGARWAEAFFGQGTRLTVV.

The chain recombines TRBV28 with TRBJ1-5; D not certain. V lost 6 bases and J lost 1, with 7 bases in between. CDR1 and CDR2 from the germline V gene are MDHEN and SYDVKM. The CDR3 covers 13 residues. The CDR3 loop is CASRGSSNQPQHF. The CDR3 DNA reads as TGTGCCAGCAGGGGTAGCAGCAATCAGCCCCAGCATTTT. The variable domain in full, completed from reference TRBV28 and TRBJ1-5, reads DVKVTQSSRYLVKRTGEKVFLECVQDMDHENMFWYRQDPGLGLRLIYFSYDVKMKEKGDIPEGYSVSREKKERFSLILESASTNQTSMYLCASRGSSNQPQHFGDGTRLSIL.

This rearrangement joins TRBV30 to TRBJ1-6; no clear D gene. CDR1 and CDR2 (germline): GTSNPN, SVGIG (reference sequence). V was pared by 0 bases and J by 11 bases, with 11 bases between. This CDR3 is 13 amino acids long. CDR3 protein: CAWSVQEGTPLHF. In DNA, the CDR3 is TGTGCCTGGAGTGTACAAGAAGGGACACCCCTCCACTTT.

This chain uses TRBV18 with TRBJ2-7; TRBD1 is a possible D gene (6 bases). Between the trimmed V and J ends, which lost 6 bases and 7 bases, there was a span of 16 bases. The CDR3 runs 13 residues. Germline V gives CDR1 KGHSH, CDR2 LQKENI. The CDR3 loop reads CASSPFGGGEQYF. The CDR3 region has the DNA TGTGCCAGCTCTCCCTTTGGGGGCGGAGAGCAGTACTTC.

CDR3 sequence (DNA): TGTGCCAGCAGCCCACAGGGGTCCGGGGAGCTGTTTTTT. This codes for CASSPQGSGELFF. The rearrangement links TRBV12-3 or TRBV12-4 to TRBJ2-2; 7 bases map to TRBD1. This CDR3 is built from 13 residues. The J segment lost 6 bases and the V segment lost 6 bases, leaving 4 bases of the junction unmatched.

The chain is built from TRBV28 and TRBJ1-1; D uncertain. Trimming shortened V by 6 bases and J by 3 bases, and 11 bases separated the two germline ends. The CDR3 spans 13 residues. The germline CDR1 and CDR2 sequences are MDHEN and SYDVKM. The CDR3 DNA is TGTGCCAGCAGCTTAAACCGGGACACTGAAGCTTTCTTT. It is translated as CASSLNRDTEAFF.

This clone was recorded once. The chain employs TRBV29-1 and TRBJ2-7; 13 positions agree with TRBD2. The germline CDR1 and CDR2 sequences are SQVTM and ANQGSEA. J gave up 3 bases and V 3 bases, and 5 bases lay outside the gene matches. The length of the CDR3 is 15 residues. This CDR3 reads CSVEGLAGNLYEQYF. The CDR3 DNA is TGCAGCGTTGAGGGACTAGCGGGAAACCTCTACGAGCAGTACTTC.

CDR3 in DNA: TGTGCCAGTAGTATAGAGGCGGGCAGCAATCAGCCCCAGCATTTT. Its translation is CASSIEAGSNQPQHF. The V and J genes are TRBV19 and TRBJ1-5; the D is unclear. The CDR3 is 15 amino acids. Per the germline V gene, CDR1 is LNHDA and CDR2 is SQIVND (reference sequence). V was shortened by 0 bases and J by 1 base, with 7 bases between the two germline ends.

This chain joins TRBV7-2 and TRBJ2-3, with 9 bases that match TRBD2. The length of the CDR3 is 16 residues. Trimming took 1 base from V and 0 from J; bases not matched to a gene: 2. The germline V gene encodes CDR1 SGHTA and CDR2 FQGNSA. CDR3 coding DNA: TGTGCCAGCAGCTTAGTAGCGGGAGTCAGCACAGATACGCAGTATTTT. It specifies CASSLVAGVSTDTQYF.

This clone was seen only once. J is TRBJ1-3 and V is TRBV21-1; TRBD1 was called by the table and not checked on the DNA. TRBV21-1 is an annotated pseudogene. This CDR3 has 16 residues. The chain's CDR3 is CASSQKTTGPGNTIYF. The CDR3 DNA is TGTGCCAGCAGCCAGAAGACCACAGGACCTGGAAACACCATATATTTT.

The chain recombines TRBV2 with TRBJ2-3; D unclear. CDR3 length: 14 residues. V shed 8 bases and J shed 5 bases, with 17 bases lying between them. Germline V lookup: CDR1 SNHLY, CDR2 FYNNEI. CDR3 sequence (DNA): TGTGCCAGCCATGAGAACTACGCCGAAGATACGCAGTATTTT. It encodes CASHENYAEDTQYF. The full variable domain, with the rest looked up from reference TRBV2 and TRBJ2-3, is EPEVTQTPSHQVTQMGQEVILRCVPISNHLYFYWYRQILGQKVEFLVSFYNNEISEKSEIFDDQFSVERPDGSNFTLKIRSTKLEDSAMYFCASHENYAEDTQYFGPGTRLTVL.